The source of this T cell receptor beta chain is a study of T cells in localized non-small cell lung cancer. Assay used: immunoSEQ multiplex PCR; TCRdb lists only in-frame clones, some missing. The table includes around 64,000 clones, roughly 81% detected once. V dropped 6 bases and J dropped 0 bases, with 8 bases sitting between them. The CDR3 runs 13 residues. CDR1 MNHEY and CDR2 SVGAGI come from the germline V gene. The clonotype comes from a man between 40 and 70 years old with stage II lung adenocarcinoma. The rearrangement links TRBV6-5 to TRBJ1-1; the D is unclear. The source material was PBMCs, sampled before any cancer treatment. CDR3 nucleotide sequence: TGTGCCAGCAGCTGGGCCGTGAACACTGAAGCTTTCTTT. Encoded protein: CASSWAVNTEAFF.